These 13 T cell receptor beta chains were all obtained from the same sample, sequenced in a study of read filtering for tumor transcriptome and immune sequencing. Molecular barcoded adaptors covering alpha/delta and beta/gamma chains were used on 400 to 450 ng RNA. TCRdb re-derived calls from the reads in MiXCR, one entry per CDR3 protein. Of around 130,000 distinct CDR3 sequences detected, 13% appear once; the ten largest clones hold about 8.6%. Sequenced material: a population of CD138-negative cells sorted from bone marrow. Receptor source: a donor at least 40 years old with multiple myeloma.

There are many counts of this clonotype. Mismatch with germline at one junction end may stem from a read error. The chain links TRBV20-1 to TRBJ1-1, with D perhaps matching TRBD1 (5 bases). Germline V gene lookup returns CDR1 DFQATT and CDR2 SNEGSKA (reference sequence). This CDR3 is built from 13 residues. CDR3 in amino acids: CSARGLRDTEAFF. Here the CDR3 DNA reads TGCAGTGCTAGGGGACTCCGCGACACCGAAGCTTTCTTT.

This clonotype was seen ten or more times. The V and J genes are TRBV2 and TRBJ1-1; no definite D call. CDR1 is SNHLY, CDR2 FYNNEI, per germline. The length of the CDR3 is 15 residues. Trimming took off 2 bases at V and 1 base at J, with 11 bases between the two ends. CDR3 sequence (DNA): TGTGCCAGCAGTGAACGCAGCCTATGGAACACTGAAGCTTTCTTT. Translating it yields CASSERSLWNTEAFF.

This clonotype was found many times. The chain recombines TRBV12-3 or TRBV12-4 with TRBJ2-7; 7 bases align to TRBD1. The CDR3 consists of 15 residues. V was pared by 5 bases and J by 1 base, with 8 bases of the junction left unmatched. The CDR3 bases are TGTGCCAGCAGTGCCCGGGACAGTAAATCCTACGAGCAGTACTTC. As protein: CASSARDSKSYEQYF.

The chain links TRBV9 to TRBJ2-2; D is tentatively TRBD1 or TRBD2 (6 bases each). Trimming left V 0 bases short and J 0 bases short, with 12 bases between. This CDR3 spans 17 amino acids. Germline CDR1 is SGDLS and CDR2 is YYNGEE. CDR3 coding DNA: TGTGCCAGCAGCGTAGTAGGGGGGACAACGAACACCGGGGAGCTGTTTTTT. The encoded protein is CASSVVGGTTNTGELFF.

This clonotype was found many times. The V gene is TRBV20-1, the J gene TRBJ2-1; TRBD2 matches at 12 bases. V dropped 2 bases and J dropped 2; count of bases not matched to a gene: 13. Germline CDR1 and CDR2: DFQATT and SNEGSKA (reference sequence). This CDR3 is 19 amino acids long. CDR3 residues: CSARRWTSGNRVAYNEQFF. The CDR3, as DNA: TGCAGTGCTAGACGCTGGACTAGCGGGAACAGGGTCGCCTACAATGAGCAGTTCTTC.

The sample holds many counts of this clonotype. The V gene is TRBV7-9, the J gene TRBJ1-6; D might be TRBD1 (5 bases). From germline, CDR1 is SEHNR and CDR2 FQNEAQ (reference sequence). Trimming stripped 1 base from V and 7 bases from J, with 11 bases between. The CDR3 contains 15 residues. CDR3 protein: CASSLGPDRNSPLHF. DNA of the CDR3: TGTGCCAGCAGCTTAGGACCCGACAGAAATTCACCCCTCCACTTT.

This clonotype came up many times. The J gene is TRBJ2-7, the V gene TRBV20-1, with TRBD1 matching 7 bases. Trimming at V came to 6 bases and at J to 4 bases, leaving 9 bases not matched to a gene. From germline, CDR1 is DFQATT and CDR2 SNEGSKA (reference sequence). The CDR3 extends over 13 amino acids. The CDR3 here is CSAKTGAGYEQYF. CDR3 nucleotide sequence: TGCAGTGCCAAAACAGGGGCGGGTTACGAGCAGTACTTC.

In its sample, this clonotype was seen many times. The J gene is TRBJ2-1, the V gene TRBV13, with D possibly matching TRBD2 (6 bases). Germline V lookup: CDR1 PRHDT, CDR2 FYEKMQ (reference sequence). The CDR3 has 14 residues. Trimming shortened V by 5 bases and J by 8 bases, and 16 bases separated the two germline ends. The CDR3 region has the DNA TGTGCCAGCAGCCCTTATAGACTAGGGCATGAGCAGTTCTTC. Amino acid sequence: CASSPYRLGHEQFF.

The chain recombines TRBV30 with TRBJ1-4, with 9 bases matching TRBD1. The germline V gene has CDR1 GTSNPN and CDR2 SVGIG (reference sequence). CDR3 size: 16 residues. V shed 2 bases, J shed 0 bases, and the junction held 4 bases outside the gene matches. The CDR3 sequence: CAWSRGQGATNEKLFF. In nucleotides, the CDR3 is TGTGCCTGGAGTAGGGGACAGGGTGCAACTAATGAAAAACTGTTTTTT.

In its sample, this clonotype was seen once. A much larger clone lies a single base off, so this may be a read error. The rearrangement uses TRBV11-1 and TRBJ2-7; D is perhaps TRBD1 (5 bases). Trimming removed 5 bases at V and 4 bases at J, with 15 bases between. CDR1 is SGHAT and CDR2 is FQDESV in the germline V gene (reference sequence). The CDR3 covers 14 residues. This chain's CDR3 is CASSRGDSKYEQYF. CDR3 sequence (DNA): TGTGCCAGCAGCAGGGGCGACAGTAAGTACGAGCAGTACTTC. Full variable domain (remainder filled in from reference TRBV11-1 and TRBJ2-7): EAEVAQSPRYKITEKSQAVAFWCDPISGHATLYWYRQILGQGPELLVQFQDESVVDDSQLPKDRFSAERLKGVDSTLKIQPAELGDSAMYLCASSRGDSKYEQYFGPGTRLTVT.

In this sample, this clonotype turned up many times. This chain links TRBV20-1 with TRBJ2-1; weak D call: TRBD2 (5 bases). Trimming took 1 base from V and 4 from J, leaving 11 bases between them. The CDR3 consists of 14 residues. Germline CDR1 reads DFQATT; CDR2 reads SNEGSKA (reference sequence). CDR3 sequence (DNA): TGCAGTGCTAGAGTCCCGCCGGGATACAATGAGCAGTTCTTC. This translates into CSARVPPGYNEQFF.

The chain is built from TRBV6-1 and TRBJ1-2; 7 positions agree with TRBD1. CDR1 and CDR2 (germline): MNHNS, SASEGT. The CDR3 extends over 13 amino acids. V gave up 6 bases and J gave up 4 bases; unmatched junction bases: 5. The CDR3 region is CASSGQARYGYTF. CDR3 nucleotides: TGTGCCAGCAGCGGACAGGCTCGCTATGGCTACACCTTC.

DNA of the CDR3: TGTGCCAGCAGGGCCGGGTTGAACACTGAAGCTTTCTTT. Amino acids: CASRAGLNTEAFF. V and J are TRBV5-5 and TRBJ1-1; D not resolved. The germline V gene encodes CDR1 SGHKS and CDR2 YYEKEE (reference sequence). The CDR3 runs 13 residues. V gave up 5 bases and J gave up 0 bases, with 8 bases separating them. Full variable domain (outside the CDR3, taken from reference TRBV5-5 and TRBJ1-1): DAGVTQSPTHLIKTRGQQVTLRCSPISGHKSVSWYQQVLGQGPQFIFQYYEKEERGRGNFPDRFSARQFPNYSSELNVNALLLGDSALYLCASRAGLNTEAFFGQGTRLTVV.